What follows are 5 T cell receptor beta chains derived from one specimen sequenced in a study of OX40 agonist ivuxolimab in advanced cancers. TCRdb's table, derived via immunoSEQ multiplex PCR, lists solely in-frame clones and lacks some. Of about 58,000 clones in the sample, less than 85% were seen once. The sequenced sample was CD4+ or CD8+ T cells sorted from blood, obtained in a trial of the OX40 agonist ivuxolimab. Every receptor here comes from an adult with an advanced solid tumor such as melanoma, head and neck, liver or kidney cancer.

The chain has TRBV5-1 and TRBJ2-5; TRBD2 agrees at 8 bases. From germline, CDR1 is SGHRS and CDR2 YFSETQ. This CDR3 has 16 residues. J lost 0 bases, V lost 0 bases, and 4 bases had no gene match. The CDR3 protein is CASSLGPAGDQETQYF. CDR3 DNA: TGCGCCAGCAGCTTGGGCCCAGCGGGGGACCAAGAGACCCAGTACTTC.

This clone was detected only once. The chain is built from TRBV10-2 and TRBJ2-3; 10 bases agree with TRBD2. Germline V gives CDR1 WSHSY, CDR2 SAAADI. J lost 4 bases, V lost 6 bases, and 4 bases had no gene match. The CDR3 runs to 14 residues. The CDR3 loop reads CASSQRGGPDTQYF. The CDR3 nucleotides are TGCGCCAGCAGCCAGCGGGGGGGCCCAGATACGCAGTATTTT.

This clone was counted a single time. The chain joins TRBV7-9 to TRBJ2-2, with 7 bases identical to TRBD1. Germline-derived CDR1 and CDR2 are SEHNR and FQNEAQ (reference sequence). The CDR3 runs to 15 residues. J lost 5 bases, V lost 5 bases, and 8 bases had no gene match. In DNA form, the CDR3 reads TGTGCCAGCAGCGTCGACAGGGCGAGGACCGGGGAGCTGTTTTTT. Protein sequence: CASSVDRARTGELFF.

Here the CDR3 DNA reads TGTGCCAGTAGGCTAGCGGGGGGCACAGATACGCAGTATTTT. Translating gives CASRLAGGTDTQYF. This rearrangement joins TRBV19 to TRBJ2-3; 10 bases align to TRBD2. V was pared by 6 bases and J by 1 base, with 1 base of the junction left unmatched. The CDR3 extends over 14 amino acids. Germline assignment: CDR1 LNHDA and CDR2 SQIVND (reference sequence).

The chain joins TRBV6-6 to TRBJ2-5, with 8 bases matching TRBD1. Germline values: CDR1 MNHNY, CDR2 SVGAGI (reference sequence). There are 14 residues in the CDR3. The trim removed 8 bases at V and 3 bases at J, leaving 8 bases unmatched. CDR3 bases: TGTGCCAGCCGAGGACAGGGTACCAAAGAGACCCAGTACTTC. Translating it yields CASRGQGTKETQYF.